What follows are 14 T cell receptor beta chains derived from one specimen sequenced in a study of T cell changes during pregnancy in multiple sclerosis. Repertoires were generated with immunoSEQ multiplex PCR, while TCRdb's copy carries only in-frame clones and drops some. This table has about 41,000 clones, roughly nine tenths appearing once. The sample was CD4+ T cells from peripheral blood mononuclear cells, taken in the first trimester of pregnancy. Receptor source: a female donor with multiple sclerosis, enrolled in a pregnancy study.

This chain joins TRBV7-3 and TRBJ1-1, with 9 bases aligning to TRBD1. Germline V gene lookup returns CDR1 SGHTA and CDR2 FQGTGA. V lost 4 bases to trimming and J lost 5 bases; unmatched junction nucleotides: 11. This CDR3 comprises 16 residues. The CDR3: CASSYSGTGISTEAFF. The CDR3 DNA is TGTGCCAGCAGCTACTCCGGGACAGGGATTAGTACTGAAGCTTTCTTT.

The chain has TRBV29-1 and TRBJ2-7; 9 bases agree with TRBD2. The CDR3 runs 14 residues. The germline CDR1 and CDR2 sequences are SQVTM and ANQGSEA. Trimming cost V 3 bases and J 6 bases; bases outside gene matches: 9. The CDR3 sequence: CSVEYAGGPVEQYF. In DNA, the CDR3 is TGCAGCGTTGAGTACGCGGGAGGGCCGGTCGAGCAGTACTTC.

The rearrangement joins TRBV30 to TRBJ2-5; 8 bases line up with TRBD2. The V and J ends lost 5 bases and 5 bases, in that order; junction bases with no gene match: 7. The length of the CDR3 is 13 residues. CDR1 is GTSNPN, CDR2 SVGIG, per germline (reference sequence). CDR3 protein: CAWVGLGGETQYF. In DNA, the CDR3 is TGTGCCTGGGTGGGACTAGGGGGTGAGACCCAGTACTTC.

The chain is built from TRBV6-6 and TRBJ2-5; 8 bases match TRBD1. After removal of 8 bases from V and 5 bases from J, the junction contained 7 bases not matched to a gene. Germline V gene lookup returns CDR1 MNHNY and CDR2 SVGAGI (reference sequence). This CDR3 is built from 13 residues. CDR3 sequence (DNA): TGTGCCAGCTCCAAGGACAGGGCTGAGACCCAGTACTTC. Protein product: CASSKDRAETQYF.

The chain combines TRBV7-2 with TRBJ2-2; the match to TRBD2 covers 7 bases. After removal of 8 bases from V and 5 bases from J, the junction contained 8 bases not matched to a gene. The CDR3 runs to 14 residues. Germline CDR1 is SGHTA and CDR2 is FQGNSA. The CDR3 DNA reads as TGTGCCAGCTCGTTGGGAGGGAGAACCGGGGAGCTGTTTTTT. Translating gives CASSLGGRTGELFF.

J is TRBJ2-5 and V is TRBV6-6, with 8 bases fitting TRBD1. The CDR3 extends over 13 amino acids. With 5 bases clipped from V and 2 bases from J, the junction kept 1 base outside the gene matches. Germline CDR1 is MNHNY and CDR2 is SVGAGI (reference sequence). The CDR3 nucleotides are TGTGCCAGCAGTAGGGACAGGCAAGAGACCCAGTACTTC. Its protein is CASSRDRQETQYF.

The chain uses TRBV4-3 and TRBJ2-1; D perhaps matches TRBD2 (6 bases). CDR1 LGHNA and CDR2 YSLEER come from the germline V gene. V was clipped by 4 bases and J by 6 bases, with 16 bases between them. This CDR3 is built from 15 residues. CDR3 amino acids: CASSLSPGGLNEQFF. CDR3 bases: TGCGCCAGCAGCCTATCCCCCGGGGGACTCAATGAGCAGTTCTTC.

V and J are TRBV11-2 and TRBJ2-2; D gene unclear. Trimming stripped 1 base from V and 8 bases from J, with 2 bases between. The germline V gene encodes CDR1 SGHAT and CDR2 FQNNGV. The CDR3 runs to 11 residues. The CDR3 DNA is TGTGCCAGCAGCTTAGCGGGGGAGCTGTTTTTT. Encoded protein: CASSLAGELFF.

The rearrangement links TRBV11-2 to TRBJ1-1, with TRBD1 as a possible D gene (5 bases). V gave up 1 base and J gave up 0 bases, with 9 bases separating them. This CDR3 has 15 amino acids. Germline CDR1 and CDR2: SGHAT and FQNNGV. The CDR3 here is CASSLGQTVNTEAFF. The DNA for the CDR3 is TGTGCCAGCAGCTTAGGACAGACAGTGAACACTGAAGCTTTCTTT.

J is TRBJ2-5 and V is TRBV5-1; D unresolved. The tail of the sequence fits TRBJ2-7 better, so the J call may be wrong. This CDR3 has 14 residues. The germline CDR1 and CDR2 sequences are SGHRS and YFSETQ. CDR3 bases: TGCGCCAGCAGCTTGGTTGTATCCCCCTACGAGCAGTACTTC. This sequence encodes CASSLVVSPYEQYF.

The rearrangement links TRBV28 to TRBJ1-2; D is possibly TRBD1 (5 bases). Trimming took off 3 bases at V and 6 bases at J, with 11 bases between the two ends. Germline V gene data show CDR1 as MDHEN and CDR2 as SYDVKM. The CDR3 consists of 13 residues. CDR3 amino acids: CASSFPGSNGYTF. The CDR3 DNA is TGTGCCAGCAGTTTCCCAGGGTCCAATGGCTACACCTTC.

The CDR3 region has the DNA TGTGCCAGCAGTAATGGACAGGGGACTGAAGCTTTCTTT. It specifies CASSNGQGTEAFF. V usage is TRBV6-5 and J usage is TRBJ1-1; 9 bases match TRBD1. CDR3 length: 13 residues. V lost 5 bases and J lost 5; bases outside the gene matches: 3. The germline V gene encodes CDR1 MNHEY and CDR2 SVGAGI.

V usage is TRBV30 and J usage is TRBJ2-3; the D is unclear. The V gene lost 3 bases and the J gene lost 1 base, with 8 bases spanning the gap. Germline CDR1 GTSNPN, CDR2 SVGIG (reference sequence). The CDR3 runs to 13 residues. In nucleotides, the CDR3 is TGTGCCTGGAGAAAATCGGGCACAGATACGCAGTATTTT. As protein: CAWRKSGTDTQYF.

The J gene is TRBJ2-1, the V gene TRBV27, with TRBD2 matching 9 bases. CDR1 and CDR2 (germline): MNHEY, SMNVEV (reference sequence). This CDR3 is 15 amino acids long. V lost 5 bases, J lost 2 bases, and 4 bases stayed unmatched. In nucleotides, the CDR3 is TGTGCCAGCAGTCCCCGACTAGCGGCCTACAATGAGCAGTTCTTC. Residues: CASSPRLAAYNEQFF.